The clone carrying this T cell receptor beta chain was seen a few times. The source of the sample is a study of blood T cell repertoires in COVID-19. Looking at the study overall: Researchers got acute and convalescent COVID-19 samples from the United States, Italy and Spain. The cDNA or gDNA used as material had been derived from T cells, B-cell-depleted T cells, or PBMCs.

CDR3 size: 14 residues. With 0 bases removed from V and 15 bases from J, the gap between germline ends came to 17 bases. The germline CDR1 and CDR2 sequences are LGHNA and YNFKEQ. Original handling: Nucleated cell number was recorded as an estimate derived from reference gene primer amplification. Sequencing was performed with immunoSEQ multiplex PCR; in TCRdb, only in-frame clones are kept and a portion is missing. Clone size and V and J calls were adopted from that table, with D and trimming inferred from the DNA. The data hold 200,000 to 250,000 clones, with more than 70% observed a single time. V usage is TRBV4-2 and J usage is TRBJ1-4, with D hard to call. Sequenced input: peripheral blood. The TCR was taken from a man in his fifties or sixties with active or convalescent COVID-19. CDR3 DNA: TGTGCCAGCAGCCAAGATCTTGCCGAGTTCCCAATGTTTTTT. Residues: CASSQDLAEFPMFF.